Below, 8 T cell receptor beta chains from the same sample are listed, as sequenced in a study of response to subunit inactivated influenza vaccine. In TCRdb, the RT-PCR reads were re-called with MiXCR into one record per CDR3 protein. The sample shows roughly 190,000 distinct CDR3 sequences, approximately 12% of them seen only once. The data also belong to a second study, concerning T cells expressing NK-cell markers. That paper adds: TCR beta cDNA was generated via 5'RACE template switching incorporating UMIs.

Sequenced here: CD8+ T cells sorted from PBMCs, sampled approximately 12 days after vaccination. Receptors originate from a man aged 50 or older who received an inactivated influenza vaccine.

In this sample, this clonotype turned up a few times. The chain carries TRBV4-1 and TRBJ2-1; tentatively, D is TRBD1 (5 bases). Germline lookup yields CDR1 MGHRA and CDR2 YSYEKL. Between the trimmed V and J ends, which lost 1 base and 6 bases, there was a span of 10 bases. The length of the CDR3 is 14 residues. Here the CDR3 reads CASSQGQGRNEQFF. The CDR3 DNA reads as TGCGCCAGCAGCCAAGGCCAGGGTCGCAATGAGCAGTTCTTC.

This clonotype has a handful of counts. The V call is TRBV27, the J call TRBJ1-4; perhaps TRBD1 as D (5 bases). The CDR3 contains 14 residues. Germline loops: CDR1 MNHEY, CDR2 SMNVEV (reference sequence). V lost 5 bases to trimming and J lost 10 bases, with 17 bases between them. Written as DNA, the CDR3 is TGTGCCAGCAGTCTTAATATGGGGACGGGAAAACTGTTTTTT. Translating gives CASSLNMGTGKLFF.

The CDR3 coding sequence is TGTGCCACCAGCTGGAAGGGGAGCTGGGATGAAAAACTGTTTTTT. As protein: CATSWKGSWDEKLFF. The gene calls are TRBV15 and TRBJ1-4, with D perhaps TRBD1 (5 bases). Between the trimmed V and J ends, which lost 5 bases and 6 bases, there was a span of 16 bases. The CDR3 runs to 15 residues. CDR1 is LNHNV and CDR2 is YYDKDF in the germline V gene (reference sequence).

This clonotype has just a few counts. This chain connects TRBV20-1 to TRBJ1-1; D may be TRBD1 (5 bases). The V gene lost 4 bases and the J gene lost 1 base, with 19 bases spanning the gap. CDR1 and CDR2 from the germline V gene are DFQATT and SNEGSKA (reference sequence). The CDR3 consists of 16 residues. CDR3 residues: CSANTIPQDKNTEAFF. CDR3 DNA sequence: TGCAGTGCTAATACAATACCACAGGACAAGAACACTGAAGCTTTCTTT.

This clonotype has just a few counts. The genes are TRBV7-9 and TRBJ2-5; TRBD1 might be the D (5 bases). Trimming took off 4 bases at V and 5 bases at J, with 11 bases between the two ends. There are 13 residues in the CDR3. CDR1 and CDR2 (germline): SEHNR, FQNEAQ (reference sequence). The CDR3 nucleotides are TGTGCCAGCAGCTCCCGACAGTGGGAGACCCAGTACTTC. It encodes CASSSRQWETQYF.

This CDR3 reads CASSQGSVNTEAFF. The CDR3 DNA reads TGTGCCAGCAGCCAAGGGTCCGTGAACACTGAAGCTTTCTTT. The V gene is TRBV4-2, the J gene TRBJ1-1, with unresolved D. The CDR3 length is 14 residues. Trimming stripped 1 base from V and 0 bases from J, with 6 bases between. Germline V lookup: CDR1 LGHNA, CDR2 YNFKEQ.

The rearrangement joins TRBV4-3 to TRBJ2-7; 8 nucleotides match TRBD1. The V gene's germline CDR1 is LGHNA and CDR2 YSLEER. The CDR3 runs to 15 residues. Losses at the gene ends were 3 bases for V and 3 bases for J; bases not matched to a gene: 7. In nucleotides, the CDR3 is TGCGCCAGCAGCCAGGCCGGGACAGGTCTCTACGAGCAGTACTTC. Translation gives CASSQAGTGLYEQYF.

This clonotype was picked up a small number of times. This chain connects TRBV6-5 to TRBJ1-1; D unresolved. The length of the CDR3 is 11 residues. With 10 bases removed from V and 4 bases from J, the gap between germline ends came to 10 bases. CDR1 is MNHEY, CDR2 SVGAGI, per germline. The CDR3 DNA sequence: TGTGCCATCGGGTTGGGCACTGAAGCTTTCTTT. Encoded protein: CAIGLGTEAFF.